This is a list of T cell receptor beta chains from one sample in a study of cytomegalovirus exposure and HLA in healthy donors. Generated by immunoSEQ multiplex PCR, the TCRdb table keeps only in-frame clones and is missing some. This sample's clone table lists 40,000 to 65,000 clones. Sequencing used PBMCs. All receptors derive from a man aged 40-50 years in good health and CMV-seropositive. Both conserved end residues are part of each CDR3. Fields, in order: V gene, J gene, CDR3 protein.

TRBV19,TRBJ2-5,CASSTTSGDKTQYF
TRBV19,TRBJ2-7,CASSLGLAAYEQYF
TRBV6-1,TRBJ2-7,CASSEGWSSYEQYF
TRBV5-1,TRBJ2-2,CASSAIENTGELFF
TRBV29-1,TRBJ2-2,CSVESYGRTGELFF
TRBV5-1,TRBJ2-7,CASSSPPAQEQYF
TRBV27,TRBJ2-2,CASSQGASGELFF
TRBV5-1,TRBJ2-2,CASSSVAGADGELFF
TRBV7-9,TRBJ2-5,CASSSARDRDQETQYF
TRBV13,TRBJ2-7,CASSDRGEPYEQYF
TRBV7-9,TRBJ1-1,CASSLGTGGAVTEAFF
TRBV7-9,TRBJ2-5,CASSLAGGKETQYF
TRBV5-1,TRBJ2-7,CASSWGTASSYEQYF
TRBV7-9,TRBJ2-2,CASSPLVGGTNTGELFF
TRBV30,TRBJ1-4,CAWRRRTTNEKLFF
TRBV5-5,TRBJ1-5,CASSPTGSRDQPQHF
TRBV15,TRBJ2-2,CATKGGGKETGELFF
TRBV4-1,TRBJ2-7,CASSQETSAFYEQYF
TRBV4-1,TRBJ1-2,CASSQDPGQGTIYGYTF
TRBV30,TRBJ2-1,CAWYALGEQFF
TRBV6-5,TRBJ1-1,CASSTGGISTEAFF
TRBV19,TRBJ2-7,CASSIALAGVEQYF
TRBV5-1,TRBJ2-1,CASSLVTSGSYDQFF
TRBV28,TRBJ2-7,CASILAGGGHEQYF
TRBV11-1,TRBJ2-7,CASSLPREGDPYEQYF
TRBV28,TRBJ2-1,CASSLPGLAVQFF
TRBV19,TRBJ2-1,CASSSGQGAEQFF
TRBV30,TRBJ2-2,CAWSVRLGSTGELFF
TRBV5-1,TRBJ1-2,CASSLKTGTGNAGGGYTF
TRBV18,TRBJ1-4,CASSPGGTGDQKLFF
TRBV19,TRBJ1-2,CASSIDKTGVPYGYTF
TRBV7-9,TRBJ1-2,CASSHGQDNGYTF
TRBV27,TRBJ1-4,CASSIQGAPNEKLFF
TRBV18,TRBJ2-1,CASSPQGGHEQFF
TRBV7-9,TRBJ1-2,CASSTNPGYGYTF
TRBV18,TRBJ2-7,CASSPGTGWDEQYF
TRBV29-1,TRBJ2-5,CSALLAGGGETQYF
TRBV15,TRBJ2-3,CATSRDQDTQYF
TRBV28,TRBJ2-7,CASSQTGQDYEQYF
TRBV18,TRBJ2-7,CASSDGQAYEQYF
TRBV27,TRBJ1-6,CASSLARGGDSPLHF
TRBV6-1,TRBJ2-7,CASRWGTGDYEQYF
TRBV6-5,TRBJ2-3,CASRDTGGGIDTQYF
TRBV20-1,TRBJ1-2,CSAMTGGGYTF
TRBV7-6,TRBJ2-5,CASSETTGVVTQYF
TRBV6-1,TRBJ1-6,CASSGPQGSYNSPLHF
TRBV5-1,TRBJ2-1,CASVRTSGRGEQFF
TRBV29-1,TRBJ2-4,CSVGGQGGKDIQYF
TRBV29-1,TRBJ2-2,CSARSTVTGELFF
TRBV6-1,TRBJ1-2,CASSEGVLDSSYGYTF
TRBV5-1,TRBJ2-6,CASSFREGANVLTF
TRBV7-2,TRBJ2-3,CASTFTSGSADTQYF
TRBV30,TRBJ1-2,CAWSTGNYGYTF
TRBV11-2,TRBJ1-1,CASSFPGTGVNTEAFF
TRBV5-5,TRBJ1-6,CASSLTGGNNSPLHF
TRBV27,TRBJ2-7,CASSLAGTYEQYF
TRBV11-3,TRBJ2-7,CASSKQGSYEQYF
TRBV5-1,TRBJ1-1,CASRVLNTEAFF
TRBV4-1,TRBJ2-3,CASSLGPGTGTDTQYF
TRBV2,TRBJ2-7,CASSAHRSSYEQYF